This T cell receptor beta chain was profiled in a study of shared clonotypes between healthy human individuals. Study observations and caveats: Memory subsets had estimated richness that was generally smaller than that of naive subsets. In the sorted subsets, rarefaction showed sequencing was incomplete despite large depth. The low donor count limited represented genetic and exposure-history diversity.

Trimming took 7 bases from V and 0 from J, leaving 11 bases between them. The length of the CDR3 is 14 residues. CDR1 is SGHNT and CDR2 is YYREEE in the germline V gene (reference sequence). With regard to this clone: The antigen remains unidentified.

In the original processing: As immunoSEQ supplied junction-only sequences (without quality scores), filtering differed. The table came from immunoSEQ multiplex PCR; TCRdb's copy has only in-frame clones and leaves some out. For V, J and clone size, that table is used; D and trimming come from the DNA. Of a few million clones in the sample, around 94% were seen once. The sequenced material came from naive CD4+ T cells sorted from blood. The subset denotes: CD45RA+ positively selected. The V and J genes are TRBV5-4 and TRBJ2-4; D is undetermined. The sequence was obtained from a man aged 18 to 35 in good health. The CDR3 DNA sequence: TGTGCCAGCCATTGGTTCCTAGCCAAAAACATTCAGTACTTC. This translates into CASHWFLAKNIQYF.